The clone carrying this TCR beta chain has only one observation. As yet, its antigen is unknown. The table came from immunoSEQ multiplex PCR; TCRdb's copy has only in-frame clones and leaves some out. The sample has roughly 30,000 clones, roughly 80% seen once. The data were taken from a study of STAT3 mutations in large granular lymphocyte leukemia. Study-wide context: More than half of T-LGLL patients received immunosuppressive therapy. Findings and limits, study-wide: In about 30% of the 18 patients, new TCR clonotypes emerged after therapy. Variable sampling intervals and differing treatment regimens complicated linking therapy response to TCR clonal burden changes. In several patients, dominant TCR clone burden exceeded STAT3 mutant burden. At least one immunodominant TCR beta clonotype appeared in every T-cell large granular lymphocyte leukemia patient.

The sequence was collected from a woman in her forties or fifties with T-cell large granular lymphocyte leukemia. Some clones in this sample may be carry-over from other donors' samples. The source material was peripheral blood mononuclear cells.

The CDR3 loop is CASSSGWQESSHYGYTF. The CDR3 DNA reads as TGTGCCAGCAGCTCCGGATGGCAGGAGAGTTCCCACTATGGCTACACCTTC. The rearrangement links TRBV7-8 to TRBJ1-2; D remains ambiguous. CDR1 and CDR2 (germline): SGHVS, FQNEAQ. The CDR3 extends over 17 amino acids. V lost 4 bases and J 3 bases, leaving 21 bases between the germline ends.